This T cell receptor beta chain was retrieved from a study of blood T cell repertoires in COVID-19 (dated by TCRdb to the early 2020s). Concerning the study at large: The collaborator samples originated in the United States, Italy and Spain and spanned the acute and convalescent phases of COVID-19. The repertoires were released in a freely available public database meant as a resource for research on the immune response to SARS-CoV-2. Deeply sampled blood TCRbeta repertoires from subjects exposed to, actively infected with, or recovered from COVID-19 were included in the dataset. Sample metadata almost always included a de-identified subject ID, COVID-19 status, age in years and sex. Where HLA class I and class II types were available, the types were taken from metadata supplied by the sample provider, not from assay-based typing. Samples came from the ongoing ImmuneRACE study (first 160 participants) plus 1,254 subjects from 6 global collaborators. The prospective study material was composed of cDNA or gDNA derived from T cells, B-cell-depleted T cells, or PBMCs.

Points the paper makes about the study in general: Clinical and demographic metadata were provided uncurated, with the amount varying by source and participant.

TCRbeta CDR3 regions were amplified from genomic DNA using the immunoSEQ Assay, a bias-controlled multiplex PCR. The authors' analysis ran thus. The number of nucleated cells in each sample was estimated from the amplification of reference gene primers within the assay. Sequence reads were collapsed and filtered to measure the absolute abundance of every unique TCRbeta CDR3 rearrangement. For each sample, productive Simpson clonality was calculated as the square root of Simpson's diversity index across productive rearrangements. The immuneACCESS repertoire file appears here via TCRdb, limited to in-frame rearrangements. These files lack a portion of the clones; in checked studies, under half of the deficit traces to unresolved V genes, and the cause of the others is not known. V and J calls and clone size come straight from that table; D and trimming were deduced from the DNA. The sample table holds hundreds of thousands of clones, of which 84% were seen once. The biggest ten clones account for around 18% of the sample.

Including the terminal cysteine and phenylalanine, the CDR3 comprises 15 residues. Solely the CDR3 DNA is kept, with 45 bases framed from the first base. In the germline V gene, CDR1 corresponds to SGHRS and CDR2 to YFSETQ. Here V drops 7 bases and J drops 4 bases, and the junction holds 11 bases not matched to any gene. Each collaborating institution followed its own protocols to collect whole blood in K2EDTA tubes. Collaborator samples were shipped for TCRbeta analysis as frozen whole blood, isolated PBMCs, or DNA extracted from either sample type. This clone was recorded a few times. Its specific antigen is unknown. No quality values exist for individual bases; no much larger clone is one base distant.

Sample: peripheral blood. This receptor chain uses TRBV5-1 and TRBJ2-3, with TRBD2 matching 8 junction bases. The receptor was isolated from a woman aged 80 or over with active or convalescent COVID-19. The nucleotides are TGCGCCAGCGGCCCCAAGGGCGGGGGGTCAGATACGCAGTATTTT. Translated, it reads CASGPKGGGSDTQYF.